This T cell receptor (beta chain) was documented in a study of PD-1 blockade in mismatch repair-deficient tumors. About the study: Patients had around 12 mismatch repair-deficient cancer types, all previously treated and progressing.

The repertoire was sequenced with immunoSEQ multiplex PCR; TCRdb's copy has only in-frame clones and lacks some. Of around 25,000 clones in the sample, about 88% were seen once. Remarks on this clone: Its antigen is undetermined.

Study-level results: Tumor-resident clones, often undetectable pretreatment in blood, expanded then contracted after pembrolizumab.

The CDR3 contains 18 residues. The material was PBMCs, obtained before pembrolizumab treatment. The sequence was collected from an adult with mismatch repair-deficient cancer. This chain uses TRBV21-1 with TRBJ1-6; TRBD1 is taken as the D call from the table, unchecked against the DNA. TRBV21-1 is annotated as a pseudogene. The CDR3 reads CASSKGVNRPGYNSPLHF. CDR3 in DNA: TGTGCCAGCAGCAAAGGGGTCAACAGGCCTGGGTATAATTCACCCCTCCACTTT.